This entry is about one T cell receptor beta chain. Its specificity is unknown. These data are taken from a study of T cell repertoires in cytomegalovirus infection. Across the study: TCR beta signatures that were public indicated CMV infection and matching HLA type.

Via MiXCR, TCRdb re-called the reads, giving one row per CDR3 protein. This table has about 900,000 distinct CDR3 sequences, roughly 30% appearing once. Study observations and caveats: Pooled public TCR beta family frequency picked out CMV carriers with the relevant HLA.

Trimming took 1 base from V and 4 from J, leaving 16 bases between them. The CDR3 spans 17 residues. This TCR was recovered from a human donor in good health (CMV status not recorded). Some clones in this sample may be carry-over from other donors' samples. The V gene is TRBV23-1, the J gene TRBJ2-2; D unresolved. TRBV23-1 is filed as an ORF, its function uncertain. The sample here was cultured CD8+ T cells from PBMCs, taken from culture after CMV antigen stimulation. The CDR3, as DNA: TGCGCCAGCAGTCAATGTCCCCGAAGGAAAGGCACCGGGGAGCTGTTTTTT. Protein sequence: CASSQCPRRKGTGELFF.